This T cell receptor (beta chain) stems from a study of tumor-infiltrating lymphocytes in primary liver carcinoma. The researchers produced TCR beta cDNA from around 500 ng total RNA with a constant-region primer. ARM-PCR, slightly modified, supplied the TCR beta libraries through three nested multiplex PCR rounds. TRBV1-TRBV30 forward primers paired with a C-beta reverse primer were used in the first two PCR rounds, which ran roughly 9 cycles each. Using its own MiXCR run on the multiplex PCR reads, TCRdb lists one record per CDR3 protein. The sample contains hundreds of thousands of distinct CDR3 sequences, roughly three fifths of which appear only once. Details on this clonotype: It is likely a read error, because the conserved phenylalanine at the end of the CDR3 is missing.

V lost 0 bases and J lost 4, with 10 bases in between. This CDR3 is built from 16 residues. Germline V gene lookup returns CDR1 MNHNY and CDR2 SVGAGI (reference sequence). The blood RNA (from unsorted whole blood) was obtained, and germline DNA was also extracted. The chain couples TRBV6-6 to TRBJ2-6, with D perhaps assigned TRBD1 or TRBD2 (5 bases each). Sequenced: peripheral blood. The clonotype originates from a woman aged 30 to 39 with primary liver carcinoma and hepatitis B virus infection. The CDR3 sequence is CASSYSDGAGANVLTY. In DNA form, the CDR3 reads TGTGCCAGCAGTTACTCCGACGGGGCAGGGGCCAACGTCCTGACTTAC.